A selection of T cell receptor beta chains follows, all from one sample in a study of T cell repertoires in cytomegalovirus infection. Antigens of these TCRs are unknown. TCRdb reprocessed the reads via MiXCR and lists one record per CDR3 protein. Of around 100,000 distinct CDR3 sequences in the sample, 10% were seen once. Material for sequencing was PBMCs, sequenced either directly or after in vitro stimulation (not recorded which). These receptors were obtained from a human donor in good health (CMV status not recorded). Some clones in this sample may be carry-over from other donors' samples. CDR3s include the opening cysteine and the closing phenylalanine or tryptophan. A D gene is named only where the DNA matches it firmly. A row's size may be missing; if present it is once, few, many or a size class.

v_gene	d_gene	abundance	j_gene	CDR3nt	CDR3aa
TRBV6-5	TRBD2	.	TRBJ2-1	TGTGCCAGCAGAAGTCTAGCGGGACTTTACAATGAGCAGTTCTTC	CASRSLAGLYNEQFF
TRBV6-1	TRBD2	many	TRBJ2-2	TGTGCCAGCAGCCGCTCTAGCGGGGGGCTTTTGCCCGGGGAGCTGTTTTTT	CASSRSSGGLLPGELFF
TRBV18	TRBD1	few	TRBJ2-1	TGTGCCAGCTCGCGGCCGGGACAGGGGGGACACGAGCAGTTCTTC	CASSRPGQGGHEQFF
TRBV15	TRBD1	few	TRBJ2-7	TGTGCCACCAGCAGAATGCGACAGGGGACCTACGAGCAGTACTTC	CATSRMRQGTYEQYF
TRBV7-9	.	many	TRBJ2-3	TGTGCCAGCAGCTTAGGAGGGCGATACCCAGATACGCAGTATTTT	CASSLGGRYPDTQYF
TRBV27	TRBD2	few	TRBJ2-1	TGTGCCAGCAGAACCCTTGAACTAGCGTTGAGGCGGGGTGAGCAGTTCTTC	CASRTLELALRRGEQFF
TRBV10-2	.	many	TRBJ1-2	TGCGCCAGCAGGAGACACCCTAACTATGGCTACACCTTC	CASRRHPNYGYTF
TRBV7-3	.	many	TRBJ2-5	TGTGCCAGCAGCTTAGGGGCACAAGAGACCCAGTACTTC	CASSLGAQETQYF
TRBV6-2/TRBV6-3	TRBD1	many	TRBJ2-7	TGTGCCAGCAGTTACGGAGTCGGGACAGGGGGTTCAGAGCAGTACTTC	CASSYGVGTGGSEQYF
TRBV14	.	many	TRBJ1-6	TGTGCCAGCCTAAGGGAGAGCTCCTATAATTCACCCCTCCACTTT	CASLRESSYNSPLHF
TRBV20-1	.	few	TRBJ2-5	TGCAGTGCTAGAGCCGAGGAGACCCAGTACTTC	CSARAEETQYF
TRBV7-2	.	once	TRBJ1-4	TGTGCCAGCAGCTCTCTACAGGGAGAGGAGGAAAAACTGTTTTTT	CASSSLQGEEEKLFF
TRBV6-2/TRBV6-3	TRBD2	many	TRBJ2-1	TGTGCCAGCAGTCACGGACTAGCGGGAGAGCTAGGGCAGTTCTTC	CASSHGLAGELGQFF
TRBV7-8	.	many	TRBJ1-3	TGTGCCAGCAGCTTACGTGACGGACCCTCTGGAAACACCATATATTTT	CASSLRDGPSGNTIYF
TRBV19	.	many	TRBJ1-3	TGTGCCAGTAGTTTCGGGCAGCTCTCTGGAAACACCATATATTTT	CASSFGQLSGNTIYF
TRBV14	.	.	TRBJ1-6	TGTGCCAGCAGCCAAGACAGGGTGTCACCCCTCCACTTT	CASSQDRVSPLHF
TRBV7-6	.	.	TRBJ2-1	TGTGCCAGCAGCTTAGTAGCCAGGGACAATGAGCAGTTCTTC	CASSLVARDNEQFF
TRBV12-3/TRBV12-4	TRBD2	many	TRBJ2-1	TGTGCCAGCAGCCCATTAGCGGGAGGGCCGGGCGCTGAGCAGTTCTTC	CASSPLAGGPGAEQFF
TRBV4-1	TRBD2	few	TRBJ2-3	TGCGCCAGCAGCCAAGATACGGGTAGCGGGAGGGCCGGTGTGATAGATACGCAGTATTTT	CASSQDTGSGRAGVIDTQYF
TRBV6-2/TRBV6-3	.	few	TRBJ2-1	TGTGCCAGCAGCCGTCTGGGGGGAGACCACAATGAGCAGTTCTTC	CASSRLGGDHNEQFF
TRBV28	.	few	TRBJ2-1	TGTGCCAGCAGTTCGTCTACTACCCTTCCCTACTTC	CASSSSTTLPYF
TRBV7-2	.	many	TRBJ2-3	TGTGCCAGCAGCACCACTTCGACAGATACGCAGTATTTT	CASSTTSTDTQYF
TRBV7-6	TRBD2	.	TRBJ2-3	TGTGCCAGCAGCTTAGGGCTAGCGGGAGGCATCGTCACAGATACGCAGTATTTT	CASSLGLAGGIVTDTQYF
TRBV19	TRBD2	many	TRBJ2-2	TGTGCCAGTAGCGCGGGACTAGCGGGACTCCGGACCGGGGAGCTGTTTTTT	CASSAGLAGLRTGELFF
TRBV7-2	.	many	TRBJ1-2	TGTGCCAGCAGCTTAGACTTGTGGAACTATGGCTACACCTTC	CASSLDLWNYGYTF
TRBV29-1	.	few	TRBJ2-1	TGCAGCGCCCCCGGGACTTTCTCCTACAATGAGCAGTTCTTC	CSAPGTFSYNEQFF
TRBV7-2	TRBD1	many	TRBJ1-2	TGTGCCAGCAGCACCCAGACAGGGCTGGGCTACACCTTC	CASSTQTGLGYTF
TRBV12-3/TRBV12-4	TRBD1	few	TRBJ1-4	TGTGCCAGCAGTTCTAACCCCCGGACAGGTGGACAATATGAAAAACTGTTTTTT	CASSSNPRTGGQYEKLFF
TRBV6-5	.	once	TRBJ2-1	TGTGCCAGCAGGTCGAGTATCAGAGGAGGATACAATGAGCAGTCCTTC	CASRSSIRGGYNEQSF
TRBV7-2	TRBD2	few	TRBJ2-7	TGTGCCAGCAAACCCCTAGCGGGAGCGTTCGAGCAGTACTTC	CASKPLAGAFEQYF
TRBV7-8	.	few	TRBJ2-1	TGTGCCAGCAGCGCCAGGAATGAGCAGTTCTTC	CASSARNEQFF
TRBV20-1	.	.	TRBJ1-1	TGCAGTGCTAGGCCGGGGGCGGTCTCCGAAGCTTTCTTT	CSARPGAVSEAFF
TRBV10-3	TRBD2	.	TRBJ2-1	TGTGCCATCAGTGCCCTAACGGGAGGGCAGTTCTTC	CAISALTGGQFF
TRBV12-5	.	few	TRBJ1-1	TGTGCTAGTGGTTTTCGGGCAGGGTGGGCTTTCTTT	CASGFRAGWAFF
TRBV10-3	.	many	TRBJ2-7	TGTGCCATCAGTGAGGCGAAGAGGGGCAGGGCCTCTACGGTGCAGTACTTC	CAISEAKRGRASTVQYF
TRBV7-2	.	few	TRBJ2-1	TGTGCCAGCAGCGGGAGAGCACCCTCCTACAATGAGCAGTTCTTC	CASSGRAPSYNEQFF
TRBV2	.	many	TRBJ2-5	TGTGCCAGCAGAGATGGCTCGGGAGAGACCCAGTACTTC	CASRDGSGETQYF
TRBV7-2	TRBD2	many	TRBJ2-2	TGTGCCAGCAGCTTACCAAGCGGGGCTCACACCGGGGAGCTGTTTTTT	CASSLPSGAHTGELFF
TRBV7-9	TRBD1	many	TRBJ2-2	TGTGCCAGCAGCGTCGGGACAGGGGGAAGACTCACGAACACCGGGGAGCTGTTTTTT	CASSVGTGGRLTNTGELFF
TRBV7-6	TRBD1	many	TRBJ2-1	TGTGCCAGCAGCTTAGGCCAGGGGGCTGGGGCCTACAATGAGCAGTTCTTC	CASSLGQGAGAYNEQFF
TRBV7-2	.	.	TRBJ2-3	TGTGCCAGCAGCCTTAGGGGAGCCCCGATCACAGATACGCAGTATTTT	CASSLRGAPITDTQYF
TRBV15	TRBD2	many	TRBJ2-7	TGTGCCACCAGCAGAGATTTCGCGGGAGTGGGGTACGAGCAGTACTTC	CATSRDFAGVGYEQYF
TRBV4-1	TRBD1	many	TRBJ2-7	TGCGCCAGCAGCCGTCCGGGACAGGGGAAGGAGCAGTACTTC	CASSRPGQGKEQYF
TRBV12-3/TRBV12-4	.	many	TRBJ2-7	TGTGCCAGCAGTCTCGGCTTCGACGAGCAGTACTTC	CASSLGFDEQYF
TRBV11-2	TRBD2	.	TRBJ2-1	TGTGCCAGCAGCGACAGCGGGACTAGCGGAGAGCAGTTCTTC	CASSDSGTSGEQFF
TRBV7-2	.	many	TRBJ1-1	TGTGCCAGCAGCTTGGGGGGGCGGTTGAACACTGAAGCTTTCTTT	CASSLGGRLNTEAFF
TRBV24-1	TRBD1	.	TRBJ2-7	TGTGCCACCCAACTGGGACAGGGGAACGAGCAGTACTTC	CATQLGQGNEQYF
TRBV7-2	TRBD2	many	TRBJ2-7	TGTGCCAGCAGCACCAGACTAGCGGGAGAGGCGAGGAACGAGCAGTACTTC	CASSTRLAGEARNEQYF
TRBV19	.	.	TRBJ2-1	TGTGCCAGTGTAGCAAGTTCGGTCCCCGATGAGCAGTTCTTC	CASVASSVPDEQFF
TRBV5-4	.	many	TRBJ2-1	TGTGCCAGCAGTTCTATTTACAATGAGCAGTTCTTC	CASSSIYNEQFF
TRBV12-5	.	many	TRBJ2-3	TGTGCTAGTGGTCCCCCCCGTTTGACAGATACGCAGTATTTT	CASGPPRLTDTQYF
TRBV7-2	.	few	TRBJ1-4	TGTGCCAGCAGACAGTCAGGTGCAACTAATGAAAAACTGTTTTTT	CASRQSGATNEKLFF
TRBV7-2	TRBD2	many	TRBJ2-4	TGTGCCAGCAGCCTAAGCGGGAGGGACATTCTAGCCAAAAACATTCAGTACTTC	CASSLSGRDILAKNIQYF